The source of this T cell receptor (beta chain) is a study of technical replicates of blood from several donors. Libraries were prepared by immunoSEQ multiplex PCR; TCRdb keeps only in-frame clonotypes and omits some of them. The sample consists of 55,000 to 60,000 clones, around 95% of them appearing once. The CDR3 extends over 16 amino acids. V dropped 3 bases and J dropped 3; count of bases not matched to a gene: 7. Germline CDR1 and CDR2: SGHNT and YYREEE (reference sequence). The sample comprised PBMCs. This receptor was obtained from a human donor in good health. Some clones in this sample may be carry-over from other donors' samples. V is TRBV5-4 and J is TRBJ2-2; 8 nucleotides align to TRBD2. As DNA, the CDR3 is TGTGCCAGCAGCTCGGGGGGGGCAGGGGACACCGGGGAGCTGTTTTTT. As protein: CASSSGGAGDTGELFF. Looking up the rest from reference TRBV5-4 and TRBJ2-2 gives the full variable domain: ETGVTQSPTHLIKTRGQQVTLRCSSQSGHNTVSWYQQALGQGPQFIFQYYREEENGRGNFPPRFSGLQFPNYSSELNVNALELDDSALYLCASSSGGAGDTGELFFGEGSRLTVL.